This T cell receptor beta chain was identified during a study of cytomegalovirus exposure and HLA in healthy donors. Overall study: Sequencing of 150 million to 200 million T cells in an earlier analysis found 100 million to 140 million unique TCR beta sequences. The study, taken as a whole, reports: Common viral pathogens seemed, in a later analysis, to connect with several of the most significant clusters.

Researchers ran the PCR with 60 Vbeta and 13 Jbeta primers. Repertoires were generated with immunoSEQ multiplex PCR, while TCRdb's copy carries only in-frame clones and drops some. The sample lists 200,000 to 300,000 clones, 80% to 90% occurring once. This clone was seen a few times. Its antigen is unknown. This TCR was sampled from a woman between 40 and 55 years old in good health and CMV-seropositive. The sequenced sample consisted of PBMCs.

DNA for the CDR3: TGTGCCAGCAGCCCCCCCGACAGGGTTGCTGGAAACACCATATATTTT. Translated, it gives CASSPPDRVAGNTIYF. The chain recombines TRBV7-9 with TRBJ1-3; TRBD1 agrees at 7 bases. V gave up 5 bases and J gave up 2 bases; unmatched junction bases: 9. Germline V gives CDR1 SEHNR, CDR2 FQNEAQ (reference sequence). The CDR3 consists of 16 residues.